This T cell receptor (beta chain) was identified in a study of blood T cell repertoires in COVID-19. In terms of age and location, participants ranged from roughly 18 to 100 years and lived in about two dozen US areas. Generated by immunoSEQ multiplex PCR, the TCRdb table keeps only in-frame clones and is missing some. This table has roughly 180,000 clones, over 75% appearing once. The CDR3 is made up of 15 amino acids. Trimming stripped 1 base from V and 1 base from J, with 10 bases between. Per germline, CDR1 SGHAT and CDR2 FQNNGV. Material: PBMCs or T cells enriched from blood (not recorded which). The chain carries TRBV11-2 and TRBJ2-5; D is perhaps TRBD1 (5 bases). The sequence was obtained from a man aged 45 to 65 who had recovered from COVID-19. The CDR3 DNA is TGTGCCAGCAGCTTAGTAAGGGGCCCCCAAGAGACCCAGTACTTC. Residues: CASSLVRGPQETQYF.